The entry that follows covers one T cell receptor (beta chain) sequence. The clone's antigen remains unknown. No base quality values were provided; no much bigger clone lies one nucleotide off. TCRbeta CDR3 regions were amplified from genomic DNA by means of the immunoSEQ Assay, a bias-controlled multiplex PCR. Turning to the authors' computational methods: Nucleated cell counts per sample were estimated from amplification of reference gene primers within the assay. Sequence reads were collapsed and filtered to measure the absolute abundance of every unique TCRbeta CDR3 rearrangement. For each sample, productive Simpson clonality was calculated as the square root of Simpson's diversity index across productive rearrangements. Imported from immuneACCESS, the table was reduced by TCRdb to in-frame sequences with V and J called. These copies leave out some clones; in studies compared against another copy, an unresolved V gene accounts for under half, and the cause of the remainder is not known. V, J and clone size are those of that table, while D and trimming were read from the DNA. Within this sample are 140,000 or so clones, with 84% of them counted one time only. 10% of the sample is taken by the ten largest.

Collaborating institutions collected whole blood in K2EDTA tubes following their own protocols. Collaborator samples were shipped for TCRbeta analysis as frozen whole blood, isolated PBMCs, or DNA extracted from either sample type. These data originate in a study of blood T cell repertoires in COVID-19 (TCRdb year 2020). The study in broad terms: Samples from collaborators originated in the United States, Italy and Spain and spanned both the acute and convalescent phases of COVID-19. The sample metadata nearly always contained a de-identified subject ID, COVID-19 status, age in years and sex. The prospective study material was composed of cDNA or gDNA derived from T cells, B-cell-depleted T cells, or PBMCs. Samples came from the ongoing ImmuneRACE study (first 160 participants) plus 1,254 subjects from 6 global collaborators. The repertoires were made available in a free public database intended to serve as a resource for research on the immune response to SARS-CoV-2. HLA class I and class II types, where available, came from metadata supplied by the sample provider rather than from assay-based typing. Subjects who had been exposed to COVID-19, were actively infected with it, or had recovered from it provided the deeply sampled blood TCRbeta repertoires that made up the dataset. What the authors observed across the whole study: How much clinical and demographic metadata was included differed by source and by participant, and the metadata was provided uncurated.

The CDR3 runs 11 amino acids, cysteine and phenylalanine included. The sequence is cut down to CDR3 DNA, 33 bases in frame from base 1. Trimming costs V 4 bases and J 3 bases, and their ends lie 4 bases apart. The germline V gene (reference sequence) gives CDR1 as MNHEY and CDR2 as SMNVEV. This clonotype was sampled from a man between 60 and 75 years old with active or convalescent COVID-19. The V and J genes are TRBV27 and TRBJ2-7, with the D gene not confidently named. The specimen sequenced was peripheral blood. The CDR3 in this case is CASSSHYEQYF. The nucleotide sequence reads TGTGCCAGCAGTTCCCACTACGAGCAGTACTTC.